The 5 T cell receptor beta chains in this list originate from one sample, sequenced in a study of PD-1 and CTLA-4 blockade in melanoma. Profiled with immunoSEQ multiplex PCR; TCRdb holds only in-frame clones, not every one. The table lists around 16,000 clones, 70% of them singletons. The sample in question was CD8+ T cells from peripheral blood, obtained from a patient given anti-PD-1 treatment. These receptors all come from a human donor with melanoma.

The chain uses TRBV6-2 or TRBV6-3 and TRBJ2-1, with 11 bases lining up with TRBD1. The CDR3 has 17 amino acids. The germline CDR1 and CDR2 sequences are MNHEY and SVGEGT. V lost 2 bases to trimming and J lost 3 bases; unmatched junction nucleotides: 6. In nucleotides, the CDR3 is TGTGCCAGCAGTTACCCCTCGGGACAGGGGGGCTACAATGAGCAGTTCTTC. Translated: CASSYPSGQGGYNEQFF.

This sequence joins TRBV30 and TRBJ1-2; no reliable D call. Trimming took 8 bases from V and 0 from J, leaving 22 bases between them. CDR1 and CDR2 from the germline V gene are GTSNPN and SVGIG (reference sequence). The CDR3 sequence is 16 residues long. The CDR3 nucleotides read TGTGCCCGATCCGACTCAGACGGCTATACTAACTATGGCTACACCTTC. Its translation: CARSDSDGYTNYGYTF.

This clone appeared a single time. The V call is TRBV6-5, the J call TRBJ1-1; D is unresolved. CDR3 size: 16 residues. Trimming took off 2 bases at V and 3 bases at J, with 16 bases between the two ends. Germline CDR1 reads MNHEY; CDR2 reads SVGAGI. CDR3 bases: TGTGCCAGCAGTTACAGATATCATGGGAGGGACACTGAAGCTTTCTTT. Its protein is CASSYRYHGRDTEAFF.

V gene TRBV4-1 combines with J gene TRBJ2-3, with D possibly matching TRBD2 (7 bases). V was shortened by 8 bases and J by 2 bases, with 14 bases between the two germline ends. The CDR3 is 14 amino acids. Looked up from germline, CDR1 is MGHRA and CDR2 is YSYEKL. The CDR3 region is CASRRGGVTDTQYF. The CDR3 DNA sequence: TGCGCCAGCCGAAGAGGGGGGGTCACAGATACGCAGTATTTT.

This clone was seen a few times. The chain is built from TRBV4-2 and TRBJ1-1, with a tentative D call TRBD1 (5 bases). V was trimmed by 1 base and J by 4 bases, leaving 13 bases between them. Germline V gene lookup returns CDR1 LGHNA and CDR2 YNFKEQ. This CDR3 is built from 15 residues. The DNA of the CDR3 is TGTGCCAGCAGCCAAGTGGTCGGGGGGGGCACTGAAGCTTTCTTT. It yields the protein CASSQVVGGGTEAFF.